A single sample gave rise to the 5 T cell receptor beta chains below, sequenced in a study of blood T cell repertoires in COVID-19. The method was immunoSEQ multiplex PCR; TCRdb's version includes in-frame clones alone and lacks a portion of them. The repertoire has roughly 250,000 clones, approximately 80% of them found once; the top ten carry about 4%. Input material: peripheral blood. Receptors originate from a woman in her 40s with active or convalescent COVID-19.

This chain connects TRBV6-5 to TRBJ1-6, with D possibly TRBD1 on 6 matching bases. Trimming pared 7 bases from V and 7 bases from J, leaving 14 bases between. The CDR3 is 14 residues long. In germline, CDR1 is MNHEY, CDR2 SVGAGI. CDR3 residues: CASTPGALNSPLHF. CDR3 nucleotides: TGTGCCAGCACCCCAGGGGCCCTAAATTCACCCCTCCACTTT.

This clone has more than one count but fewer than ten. In nucleotides, the CDR3 is TGTGCCAGCAGTCGGGATCACGACGGCCGTGAAGCTTTCTTT. It yields the protein CASSRDHDGREAFF. This sequence joins TRBV3-1 (or the pseudogene TRBV3-2) and TRBJ1-1; D is unclear. The CDR3 has 14 amino acids. In germline, CDR1 is LGHDT, CDR2 YNNKEL (reference sequence). Trimming removed 6 bases at V and 7 bases at J, with 18 bases between.

Here the CDR3 DNA reads TGTGCCATCAGAACCGGGACAGGGGGCGCGACCCAAGAGACCCAGTACTTC. Its translation is CAIRTGTGGATQETQYF. J is TRBJ2-5 and V is TRBV10-3, with 12 bases identical to TRBD1. CDR1 is ENHRY, CDR2 SYGVKD, per germline. The CDR3 spans 17 residues. Unmatched junction bases numbered 9, after V lost 6 bases and J lost 1 base.

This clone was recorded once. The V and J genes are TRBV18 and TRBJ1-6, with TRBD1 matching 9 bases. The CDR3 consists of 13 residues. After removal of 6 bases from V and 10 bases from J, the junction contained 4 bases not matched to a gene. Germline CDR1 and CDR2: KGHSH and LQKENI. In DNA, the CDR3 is TGTGCCAGCTCGGACAGGGGAGAGTCACCCCTCCACTTT. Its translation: CASSDRGESPLHF.

CDR3 amino acids: CASSFSDKNTEAFF. Here the CDR3 DNA reads TGTGCCAGCAGCTTTTCAGACAAGAACACTGAAGCTTTCTTT. The chain is built from TRBV5-5 and TRBJ1-1, with D uncertain. Trimming cost V 2 bases and J 1 base, with 9 bases left between them. Germline values: CDR1 SGHKS, CDR2 YYEKEE (reference sequence). The CDR3 totals 14 residues.